Detailed here is one TCR beta chain. The sample belongs to a study of identical twins. From the 5' RACE reads, TCRdb called clonotypes with MiXCR, one entry per CDR3 protein. The profile covers 420,000 or so distinct CDR3 sequences, with 18% appearing a single time and around 12% taken by the ten largest. The sequenced material came from naive T cells sorted from blood. The sequence was obtained from a man in his fifties in good health.

The DNA for the CDR3 is TGCAGTGCTAGAAATAGCGGGCAAGAGACCCAGTACTTC. This translates into CSARNSGQETQYF. The chain joins TRBV20-1 to TRBJ2-5; 7 bases agree with TRBD2. V was pared by 2 bases and J by 2 bases, with 2 bases of the junction left unmatched. The CDR3 extends over 13 amino acids. Germline assignment: CDR1 DFQATT and CDR2 SNEGSKA (reference sequence).